These 32 T cell receptor beta chains originate from one sample sequenced in a study of memory CD8 T cells in hepatitis C reinfection (dated by TCRdb to about 2017). What the time point label conveys for this sample: late/post reinfection, 12 to 24 weeks after detection. Sorted cells were sequenced directly ex vivo, with no in vitro expansion before TCR sequencing. The library was prepared using the immunoSEQ multiplex PCR assay. The clones in this table, taken by TCRdb from immuneACCESS, are in-frame only. Not every clone is retained; where verified, under half of the shortfall comes from an unresolved V gene, and the cause of the rest is unknown. The sample includes 45,000 to 50,000 clones, with 80% to 90% observed a single time. The top ten constitute 0.65% to 0.9% of the sample. Sequenced material: naive CD8+ T cells sorted from blood. The cell subset or site label for this specimen denotes: total naive CD8+CD45RO- T cells. Receptors were obtained from a man younger than 30 with hepatitis C virus infection.

The chain links TRBV6-7 to TRBJ2-5; 9 nucleotides line up with TRBD1. TRBV6-7 is identified as an open reading frame with a role that is uncertain. This CDR3 has 14 amino acids. V shed 6 bases and J 3 bases; nucleotides not matched to a gene: 5. CDR3 in amino acids: CASREGTGKETQYF. CDR3 coding DNA: TGTGCCAGCAGGGAAGGGACAGGGAAAGAGACCCAGTACTTC.

The V gene is TRBV6-6, the J gene TRBJ1-5; D may be TRBD1 (5 bases). V lost 7 bases and J lost 3, with 16 bases in between. This CDR3 region has 15 residues. Germline V gives CDR1 MNHNY, CDR2 SVGAGI (reference sequence). In nucleotides, the CDR3 is TGTGCCAGCACCGACCAAGACAGCCCCAATCAGCCCCAGCATTTT. Protein product: CASTDQDSPNQPQHF.

The V and J genes are TRBV7-9 and TRBJ1-3; 8 bases line up with TRBD1. CDR3 length: 15 amino acids. The germline V gene has CDR1 SEHNR and CDR2 FQNEAQ (reference sequence). V gave up 5 bases and J gave up 2 bases; unmatched junction bases: 5. The chain's CDR3 is CASSAEDRAGNTIYF. The DNA for the CDR3 is TGTGCCAGCAGCGCCGAGGACAGGGCTGGAAACACCATATATTTT.

Concerning this clone: Germline is not matched at one junction end, which may reflect a read error. V usage is TRBV6-1 and J usage is TRBJ2-7; TRBD2 matches 10 bases. The CDR3 extends over 14 amino acids. The germline V gene encodes CDR1 MNHNS and CDR2 SASEGT. The CDR3 loop is CASREAGGRGEQYF. The CDR3 nucleotides read TGTGCCAGCAGGGAAGCGGGGGGGCGGGGCGAGCAGTACTTC.

V and J are TRBV7-7 and TRBJ2-5; 9 bases line up with TRBD2. Germline CDR1 reads SSHAT; CDR2 reads FNYEAQ (reference sequence). V lost 5 bases, J lost 5 bases, and 12 bases stayed unmatched. The CDR3 is 16 residues long. CDR3 in DNA: TGTGCCAGCAGCCCGGAGTTTGCGGGGGGGTGGGAGACCCAGTACTTC. It codes for CASSPEFAGGWETQYF.

The V call is TRBV7-2, the J call TRBJ2-1; possible D gene TRBD2, 7 bases. This CDR3 has 18 amino acids. V lost 1 base and J 2 bases, leaving 18 bases between the germline ends. Germline lookup yields CDR1 SGHTA and CDR2 FQGNSA. CDR3: CASSLVGGGRGTYNEQFF. The DNA of the CDR3 is TGTGCCAGCAGCTTAGTTGGGGGGGGCCGAGGAACCTACAATGAGCAGTTCTTC.

This chain links TRBV5-1 with TRBJ2-3; 11 bases match TRBD2. Germline V gene data show CDR1 as SGHRS and CDR2 as YFSETQ. V shed 5 bases, J shed 0 bases, and the junction held 2 bases outside the gene matches. The CDR3 runs 15 residues. The CDR3 spells CASRRTSGSTDTQYF. CDR3 nucleotides: TGCGCCAGCAGGCGGACTAGCGGGAGCACAGATACGCAGTATTTT.

The chain couples TRBV5-6 to TRBJ2-1; D uncertain. Trimming took off 3 bases at V and 4 bases at J, with 17 bases between the two ends. The CDR3 consists of 16 residues. Germline-derived CDR1 and CDR2 are SGHDT and YYEEEE. The CDR3 DNA is TGTGCCAGCAGCTCCTTACTGGTCCCTGAGTACAATGAGCAGTTCTTC. Translating it yields CASSSLLVPEYNEQFF.

The chain employs TRBV6-1 and TRBJ1-3; perhaps TRBD1 as D (5 bases). There are 15 residues in the CDR3. The germline V gene encodes CDR1 MNHNS and CDR2 SASEGT. Trimming shortened V by 7 bases and J by 1 base, and 14 bases separated the two germline ends. CDR3 in DNA: TGTGCCAGCAAAAACGGGGGAAATTCTGGAAACACCATATATTTT. Its translation: CASKNGGNSGNTIYF.

The genes are TRBV6-5 and TRBJ1-3, with D hard to call. Germline assignment: CDR1 MNHEY and CDR2 SVGAGI. The CDR3 consists of 15 residues. V lost 6 bases and J 0 bases, leaving 12 bases between the germline ends. The CDR3 coding sequence is TGTGCCAGCAGGAGAGGCGGGAACTCTGGAAACACCATATATTTT. Protein sequence: CASRRGGNSGNTIYF.

CDR3 loop: CASSPAGTGWDNEQFF. In DNA form, the CDR3 reads TGCGCCAGCAGCCCGGCTGGGACAGGATGGGACAATGAGCAGTTCTTC. The chain joins TRBV5-1 to TRBJ2-1; TRBD1 matches 8 bases. The CDR3 consists of 16 residues. The junction had 11 bases not matched to a gene; V was cut back by 4 bases and J by 5 bases. CDR1 is SGHRS, CDR2 YFSETQ, per germline.

This clone came up once. CDR3 coding DNA: TGTGCCAGCAGGGGGCCAGATACGCAGTATTTT. Residues: CASRGPDTQYF. The rearrangement joins TRBV28 to TRBJ2-3, with a weak D call TRBD1 (5 bases). CDR1 is MDHEN, CDR2 SYDVKM, per germline. V shed 6 bases and J shed 4 bases, with 5 bases lying between them. The CDR3 is 11 residues long.

This sequence joins TRBV28 and TRBJ2-7; D unresolved. Germline CDR1 and CDR2: MDHEN and SYDVKM. The CDR3 is made up of 13 amino acids. V lost 7 bases to trimming and J lost 0 bases, with 10 bases between them. CDR3 amino acids: CASKGRSSYEQYF. In DNA form, the CDR3 reads TGTGCCAGCAAAGGCAGGTCCTCCTACGAGCAGTACTTC.

The chain combines TRBV19 with TRBJ1-5; 7 bases are a match to TRBD1. The germline V gene has CDR1 LNHDA and CDR2 SQIVND (reference sequence). With 6 bases clipped from V and 2 bases from J, the junction kept 4 bases outside the gene matches. The CDR3 is 14 amino acids. The CDR3 is CASSTGVGNQPQHF. CDR3 coding DNA: TGTGCCAGTAGCACAGGGGTCGGCAATCAGCCCCAGCATTTT.

This clone has only one observation. The V and J genes are TRBV20-1 and TRBJ2-1; D call uncertain. Trimming shortened V by 3 bases and J by 5 bases, and 5 bases separated the two germline ends. The germline CDR1 and CDR2 sequences are DFQATT and SNEGSKA (reference sequence). This CDR3 has 11 amino acids. Here the CDR3 DNA reads TGCAGTGCTAGTTACAACAATGAGCAGTTCTTC. Encoded protein: CSASYNNEQFF.

As concerns this clone: One junction end does not reproduce the germline sequence, and a read error may be involved. This chain links TRBV30 with TRBJ1-3; 7 positions agree with TRBD1. Germline CDR1 reads GTSNPN; CDR2 reads SVGIG (reference sequence). The length of the CDR3 is 18 residues. CDR3 amino acids: CAWSLAGQILISGDTIYF. The CDR3 DNA reads as TGTGCCTGGAGTCTGGCGGGACAGATATTAATCTCTGGAGACACCATATATTTT.

CDR3 sequence: CASSVVAGGVNEQFF. For the CDR3, the DNA is TGTGCCAGCAGCGTAGTAGCGGGGGGGGTCAATGAGCAGTTCTTC. The chain joins TRBV9 to TRBJ2-1; 11 bases match TRBD2. Germline values: CDR1 SGDLS, CDR2 YYNGEE. With 0 bases clipped from V and 6 bases from J, the junction kept 2 bases outside the gene matches. The CDR3 runs 15 residues. Supplemented by reference TRBV9 and TRBJ2-1, the full variable domain reads DSGVTQTPKHLITATGQRVTLRCSPRSGDLSVYWYQQSLDQGLQFLIQYYNGEERAKGNILERFSAQQFPDLHSELNLSSLELGDSALYFCASSVVAGGVNEQFFGPGTRLTVL.

This clone was recorded a few times. The chain carries TRBV4-1 and TRBJ1-2, with D tentatively TRBD1 (5 bases). V was shortened by 3 bases and J by 1 base, with 6 bases between the two germline ends. The CDR3 loop spans 13 amino acids. CDR1 and CDR2 (germline): MGHRA, YSYEKL. The CDR3 region has the DNA TGCGCCAGCAGCCACGGGGGTAACTATGGCTACACCTTC. Its translation is CASSHGGNYGYTF.

The rearrangement links TRBV4-3 to TRBJ2-7; 9 nucleotides match TRBD1. The CDR3 has 16 amino acids. V gave up 4 bases and J gave up 1 base; unmatched junction bases: 8. CDR1 is LGHNA, CDR2 YSLEER, per germline. CDR3 in DNA: TGCGCCAGCAGCCGAACCTTCGGGACAGGGTCCTACGAGCAGTACGTC. This encodes CASSRTFGTGSYEQYV.

The genes are TRBV5-5 and TRBJ1-1; 8 bases align to TRBD1. The junction had 4 bases not matched to a gene; V was cut back by 3 bases and J by 3 bases. CDR3 length equals 14 residues. CDR1 and CDR2 (germline): SGHKS, YYEKEE (reference sequence). The CDR3 loop is CASSWLTGDTEAFF. DNA of the CDR3: TGTGCCAGCAGCTGGCTGACAGGGGACACTGAAGCTTTCTTT.

The V call is TRBV19, the J call TRBJ2-7; a weak D match, TRBD2 (5 bases). V lost 1 base, J lost 3 bases, and 10 bases lay in between. CDR1 is LNHDA, CDR2 SQIVND, per germline (reference sequence). The CDR3 loop spans 14 amino acids. Written as DNA, the CDR3 is TGTGCCAGTAGTATAGCGGGAAAGGGCTACGAGCAGTACTTC. The encoded protein is CASSIAGKGYEQYF.

The V gene is TRBV4-1, the J gene TRBJ2-3, with 8 bases lining up with TRBD2. Germline V gene data show CDR1 as MGHRA and CDR2 as YSYEKL. This CDR3 spans 15 amino acids. Losses at the gene ends were 4 bases for V and 1 base for J; bases not matched to a gene: 4. The CDR3: CASSPQAGGTDTQYF. As DNA, the CDR3 is TGCGCCAGCAGCCCCCAAGCGGGGGGCACAGATACGCAGTATTTT.

This clone was detected once. CDR3 DNA sequence: TGTGCCAGCACGGTACTATTATATGAGCAGTTCTTC. It is translated as CASTVLLYEQFF. V and J are TRBV2 and TRBJ2-1; D call uncertain. This CDR3 is built from 12 residues. V lost 7 bases and J lost 8, with 12 bases in between. Germline CDR1 and CDR2: SNHLY and FYNNEI.

The chain uses TRBV9 and TRBJ2-1, with D maybe TRBD1 (6 bases). V lost 0 bases and J lost 10, with 14 bases in between. CDR3 length equals 14 residues. Per the germline V gene, CDR1 is SGDLS and CDR2 is YYNGEE. CDR3 protein: CASSVDGTKQEQFF. The CDR3 DNA is TGTGCCAGCAGCGTAGACGGGACAAAGCAGGAGCAGTTCTTC.

This rearrangement joins TRBV19 to TRBJ2-1; perhaps TRBD1 as D (7 bases). CDR1 is LNHDA and CDR2 is SQIVND in the germline V gene (reference sequence). Trimming stripped 3 bases from V and 4 bases from J, with 13 bases between. There are 15 residues in the CDR3. The CDR3 reads CASSISQGGYNEQFF. CDR3 DNA: TGTGCCAGTAGTATCTCGCAGGGGGGTTACAATGAGCAGTTCTTC.

This chain uses TRBV27 with TRBJ2-1, with 8 bases matching TRBD2. The germline V gene encodes CDR1 MNHEY and CDR2 SMNVEV (reference sequence). This CDR3 region has 16 residues. V gave up 5 bases and J gave up 8 bases; unmatched junction bases: 14. The CDR3 is CASSVGFPGLVDEQFF. The CDR3 DNA sequence: TGTGCCAGCAGTGTAGGCTTCCCGGGACTAGTCGATGAGCAGTTCTTC.

The rearrangement links TRBV27 to TRBJ2-7; 7 nucleotides line up with TRBD2. The length of the CDR3 is 16 residues. Germline loops: CDR1 MNHEY, CDR2 SMNVEV (reference sequence). With V trimmed by 2 bases and J by 0 bases, 7 bases remained unmatched. CDR3 amino acids: CASSLGGGGSSYEQYF. The CDR3 DNA follows: TGTGCCAGCAGTTTAGGTGGCGGGGGAAGCTCCTACGAGCAGTACTTC.

V gene TRBV11-2 combines with J gene TRBJ2-3; TRBD2 matches at 8 bases. Trimming took 1 base from V and 5 from J; bases not matched to a gene: 5. The CDR3 runs 15 residues. Germline V CDR1 and CDR2: SGHAT, FQNNGV. CDR3 nucleotide sequence: TGTGCCAGCAGCTTAGGACGGGAGGGTGGAGATACGCAGTATTTT. Translating gives CASSLGREGGDTQYF.

This chain joins TRBV28 and TRBJ2-3, with 8 bases aligning to TRBD1. The V and J ends lost 5 bases and 5 bases, in that order; junction bases with no gene match: 6. This CDR3 is 14 amino acids long. CDR1 and CDR2 from the germline V gene are MDHEN and SYDVKM. CDR3 loop: CASSIQGAEDTQYF. The CDR3 nucleotides are TGTGCCAGCAGTATTCAGGGGGCAGAAGATACGCAGTATTTT.

This clone is a singleton in its sample. This rearrangement joins TRBV7-2 to TRBJ2-1; TRBD1 matches 7 bases. This CDR3 contains 15 residues. Germline CDR1 and CDR2: SGHTA and FQGNSA. V lost 5 bases to trimming and J lost 2 bases; unmatched junction nucleotides: 6. CDR3 DNA sequence: TGTGCCAGCAGCGTAGACAGGGCAGCCTACAATGAGCAGTTCTTC. Translation gives CASSVDRAAYNEQFF.

The V and J genes are TRBV19 and TRBJ2-1; TRBD2 agrees at 8 bases. Germline values: CDR1 LNHDA, CDR2 SQIVND (reference sequence). Trimming cost V 1 base and J 0 bases; bases outside gene matches: 2. The CDR3 is 16 amino acids. The CDR3: CASSIATSASYNEQFF. The CDR3 nucleotides read TGTGCCAGTAGTATAGCGACTAGCGCCTCCTACAATGAGCAGTTCTTC.

The chain uses TRBV19 and TRBJ2-5, with 11 bases fitting TRBD1. The end of the DNA fits TRBJ2-7 better, so the J call may be wrong. CDR3 size: 14 residues. Germline CDR1 reads LNHDA; CDR2 reads SQIVND (reference sequence). The CDR3 nucleotides read TGTGCCAGTAGCCCGGGACAGGGGGACTACGAGCAGTACTTC. It translates to CASSPGQGDYEQYF.